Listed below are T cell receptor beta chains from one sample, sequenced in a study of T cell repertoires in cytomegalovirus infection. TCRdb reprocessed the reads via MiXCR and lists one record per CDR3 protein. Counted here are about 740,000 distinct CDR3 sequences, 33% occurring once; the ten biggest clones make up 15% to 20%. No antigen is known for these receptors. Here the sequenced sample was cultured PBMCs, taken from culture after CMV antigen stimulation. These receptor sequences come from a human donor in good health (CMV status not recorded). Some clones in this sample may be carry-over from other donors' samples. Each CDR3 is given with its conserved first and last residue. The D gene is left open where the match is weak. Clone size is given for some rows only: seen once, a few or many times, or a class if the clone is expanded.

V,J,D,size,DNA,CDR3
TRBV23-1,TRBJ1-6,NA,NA,TGCGCCAGCGTTGTAGCGGGGCAGGGGCGAAATTCACCCCTCCACTTT,CASVVAGQGRNSPLHF
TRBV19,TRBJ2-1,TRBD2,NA,TGTGCCAGTAGTAGAGCGGGAGGCTGGGGGAATGAGCAGTTCTTC,CASSRAGGWGNEQFF
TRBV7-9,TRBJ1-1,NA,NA,TGTGCCGGGGTTCCTACCGGGACGGTGAACACTGAAGCTTTCTTT,CAGVPTGTVNTEAFF
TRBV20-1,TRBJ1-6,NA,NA,TGCAGTGCCCTTAGGGTGGGGGCTGATTCACCCCTCCACTTT,CSALRVGADSPLHF
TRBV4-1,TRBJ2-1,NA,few,TGCGCCAGCAGCCATTTTACAGCCAATGAGCAGTTCTTC,CASSHFTANEQFF
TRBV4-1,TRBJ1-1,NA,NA,TGCGCCAGCATGGGGGGGAACACTGAAGCTTTCTTT,CASMGGNTEAFF
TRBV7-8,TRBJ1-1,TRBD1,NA,TGTGCCAGCAGCTTAGATAAAGGGCAGGGGGGTTGGACTGAAGCTTTCTTT,CASSLDKGQGGWTEAFF
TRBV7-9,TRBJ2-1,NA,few,TGTGCCAGCAGCTTAGAGGGCGGAGCCCATGTCTATGAGCAGTTCTTC,CASSLEGGAHVYEQFF
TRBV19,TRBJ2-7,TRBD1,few,TGTGCCAGTAGTGCTGGGACAGGGGGCGAGCAGTACTTC,CASSAGTGGEQYF
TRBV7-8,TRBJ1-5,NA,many,TGTGCCAGCAGCCGGGACTGGTTCAATCAGCCCCAGCATTTT,CASSRDWFNQPQHF
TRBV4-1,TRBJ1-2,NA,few,TGCGCCAGCAGCCAAGATGGGGACCTCAGAGGCTACACCTTC,CASSQDGDLRGYTF
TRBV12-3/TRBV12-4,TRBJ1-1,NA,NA,TGTGCCAGCATCCCCTGGGCTGGGACTGAAGCTTTCTTT,CASIPWAGTEAFF
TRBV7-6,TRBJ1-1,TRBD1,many,TGTGCCAGCAGCCAACGACAGGGCTGGAACACTGAAGCTTTCTTT,CASSQRQGWNTEAFF
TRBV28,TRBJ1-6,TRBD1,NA,TGTGCCAGCAGTCGGCGACAGGGGCGCTCACCCCTCCACTTT,CASSRRQGRSPLHF
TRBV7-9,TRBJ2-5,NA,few,TGTGCCAGCAGCAATGGACAGTACCGAGAGACCCAGTACTTC,CASSNGQYRETQYF
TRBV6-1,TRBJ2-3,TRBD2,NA,TGTGCCAGCAGTCAGACCCGCGGGGGGAACACAGATACGCAGTATTTT,CASSQTRGGNTDTQYF
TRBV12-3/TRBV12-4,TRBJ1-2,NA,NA,TGTGCCAGCAGTTTTAGCAGGGAAGGTGGCTACACCTTC,CASSFSREGGYTF
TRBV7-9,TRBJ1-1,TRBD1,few,TGTGCCAGCAGCTTAATCCGACAGGGTGGGACTGAAGCTTTCTTT,CASSLIRQGGTEAFF
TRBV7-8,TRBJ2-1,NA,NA,TGTGCCAGCAGCTTAGGAAGGACTACTTACAATGAGCAGTTCTTC,CASSLGRTTYNEQFF
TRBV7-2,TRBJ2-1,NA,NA,TGTGCCAGCAGCTTAGGACCCAGCGTGTTTGAGCAGTTCTTC,CASSLGPSVFEQFF
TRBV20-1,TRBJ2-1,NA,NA,TGCAGCGCAAAGGGGGTCTACAATGAGCAGTTCTTC,CSAKGVYNEQFF
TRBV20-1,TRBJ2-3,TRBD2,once,TGCAGTGCTAGTTCTAGCGGGGGAGATACGCAGTATTTT,CSASSSGGDTQYF
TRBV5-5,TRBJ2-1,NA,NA,TGTGCCAGCAGATTGATAGCGGATGCTGAGCAGTTCTTC,CASRLIADAEQFF
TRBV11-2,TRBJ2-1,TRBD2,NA,TGTGCCAGCAGCCCTTGGGCGGGGGGTTCGAATGAGCAGTTCTTC,CASSPWAGGSNEQFF
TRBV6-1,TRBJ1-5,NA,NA,TGTGCCAGCGTGGGGCAGGGCGGCCAGCCCCAGCATTTT,CASVGQGGQPQHF
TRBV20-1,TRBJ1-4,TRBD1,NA,TGCAGTGCTAGATCGCCAGGGGGGCATGAAAAACTGTTTTTT,CSARSPGGHEKLFF
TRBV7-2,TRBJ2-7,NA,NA,TGTGCCAGCAGCTCGGTCCGCACCTACGAGCAGTACTTC,CASSSVRTYEQYF
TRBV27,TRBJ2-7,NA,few,TGTGCCAGCAGTTCCCGGACTCGAGACATGTACGAGCAGTACTTC,CASSSRTRDMYEQYF
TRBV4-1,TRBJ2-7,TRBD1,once,TGTGCCAGCAGCCAAGACGGGACAGGGATCTACGAGCAGTACTTC,CASSQDGTGIYEQYF
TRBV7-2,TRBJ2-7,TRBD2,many,TGTGCCAGCAGCTCGGGACTAACTTACTACGAGCAGTACTTC,CASSSGLTYYEQYF
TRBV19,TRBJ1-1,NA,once,TGTGCCAGTAAGCCGGGACGGAAGGGCTGGACTGAAGCTTTCTTT,CASKPGRKGWTEAFF
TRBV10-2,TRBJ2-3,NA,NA,TGCGCCAGCAGTGAGTCTAAGGTGGTTTTCACAGATACGCAGTATTTT,CASSESKVVFTDTQYF
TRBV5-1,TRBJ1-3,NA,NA,TGCGCCAGCAGCTTGGATCTGGCAGCTGGAAACACCATATATTTT,CASSLDLAAGNTIYF
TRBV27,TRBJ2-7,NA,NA,TGTGCCAGCAGTCCGACTTCTCCCGGGACGGTTAACTACGAGCAGTACTTC,CASSPTSPGTVNYEQYF
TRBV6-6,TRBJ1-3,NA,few,TGTGCCAGCAGCATTGAGGGGGCTGGAAACACCATATATTTT,CASSIEGAGNTIYF
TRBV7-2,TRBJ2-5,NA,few,TGTGCCAGCAGCCGAAGTCGGGGGGCCCCCTTGGAGACCCAGTACTTC,CASSRSRGAPLETQYF
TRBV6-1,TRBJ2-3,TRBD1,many,TGTGCCAGCAGTACCGGGACAGACACAGATACGCAGTATTTT,CASSTGTDTDTQYF
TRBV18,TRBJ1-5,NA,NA,TGTGCCAGCTCACCTTACGCGGGCCAGCCCCAGCATTTT,CASSPYAGQPQHF
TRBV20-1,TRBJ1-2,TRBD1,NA,TGCAGTGCTAGTGCAGGGGGTGGCTACACCTTC,CSASAGGGYTF
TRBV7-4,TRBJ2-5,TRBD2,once,TGTGCCAGCAGCTTTAGTTGGACTAGCGTACAAGAGACCCAGTACTTC,CASSFSWTSVQETQYF
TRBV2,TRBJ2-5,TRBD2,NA,TGTGCCAGCAGTGATCCTAGCGGGGGAGGCACCCAGTACTTC,CASSDPSGGGTQYF
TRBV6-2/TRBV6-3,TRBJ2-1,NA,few,TGTGCCAGCGTAACAGGGTATGAGCAGTTCTTC,CASVTGYEQFF
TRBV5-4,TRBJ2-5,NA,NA,TGTGCCAGCTCAGAGGTTTTGGAGACCCAGTACTTC,CASSEVLETQYF
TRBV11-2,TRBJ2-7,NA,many,TGTGCCAGCACCCAAAGGGGGGGAGAGGGGACCTACGAGCAGTACTTC,CASTQRGGEGTYEQYF
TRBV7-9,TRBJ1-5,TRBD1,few,TGTGCCAGCAGCCCGGACAGGGGCCCAGTCAATCAGCCCCAGCATTTT,CASSPDRGPVNQPQHF
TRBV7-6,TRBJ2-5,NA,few,TGTGCCAGCAGCTTCCCCGAGACCCAGTACTTC,CASSFPETQYF
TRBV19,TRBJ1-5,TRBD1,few,TGTGCCAGTAGTATAGGTCGGACAGGGGACCTTTATAGCAATCAGCCCCAGCATTTT,CASSIGRTGDLYSNQPQHF
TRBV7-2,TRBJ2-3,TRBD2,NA,TGTGCCAGCTCCACGGGCGGGGGGATAGATACGCAGTATTTT,CASSTGGGIDTQYF
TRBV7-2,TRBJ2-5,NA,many,TGTGCCAGCAGCTCCCCAGGCATAGAGACCCAGTACTTC,CASSSPGIETQYF
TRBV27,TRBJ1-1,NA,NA,TGTGCCAGCAGGGACATTTGGGGTAACACTGAAGCTTTCTTT,CASRDIWGNTEAFF